This entry is about one TCR beta chain. Its antigen is still unknown. The sample belongs to a study of monozygotic twins with inflammatory bowel disease. Whole-study results and caveats: Inverse Simpson values showed less TCRbeta diversity in IBD patients than in their healthy co-twins. Among IBD patients, fewer clonotypes were shared with others than among healthy twins, especially with disease activity.

CDR1 and CDR2 from the germline V gene are DFQATT and SNEGSKA (reference sequence). The CDR3 spans 12 residues. Nested PCRs of approximately 16 and 10 cycles, two in total, were run on TCRalpha and TCRbeta cDNA. TCRdb reprocessed the 5' RACE reads and keeps a single row for each CDR3 protein, giving no DNA. Here the sample table reports some 83,000 distinct CDR3 sequences. Sequenced input: blood. This receptor was obtained from a human donor with ulcerative colitis or Crohn's disease, or a healthy co-twin of an affected twin (not recorded which). This chain joins TRBV20-1 and TRBJ1-2. The CDR3 sequence is CSASGQIYGYTF.